This T cell receptor (beta chain) was captured in a study of radiotherapy plus CTLA-4 blockade in lung cancer. Study-wide results and limits: With interferon-beta, early dynamics of blood T cell clones were reported to best predict response.

Those with chemo-refractory metastatic non-small-cell lung cancer were treated with focal radiation combined with CTLA-4 blockade using ipilimumab. Looked up from germline, CDR1 is SGHAT and CDR2 is FQNNGV. The CDR3 extends over 13 amino acids. Generated by immunoSEQ multiplex PCR, the TCRdb table keeps only in-frame clones and is missing some. Of roughly 80,000 clones listed, less than 85% are singletons. This clone was counted only a few times. The antigen is unknown. The chain combines TRBV11-2 with TRBJ2-5; no firm D call. The closer fit of TRBJ2-7 to the DNA end suggests the J call may be wrong. Material: peripheral blood, obtained from a patient treated with radiotherapy plus ipilimumab. The sequence was obtained from a human donor with non-small cell lung cancer whose response to radiotherapy plus ipilimumab could not be evaluated. The CDR3 DNA sequence: TGTGCCAGCAGCTCAAACACCGACTACGAGCAGTACTTC. Protein: CASSSNTDYEQYF.